The clone carrying this T cell receptor beta chain was observed a handful of times. Antigen unknown. V was pared by 8 bases and J by 3 bases, with 3 bases of the junction left unmatched. CDR3 length: 12 amino acids. CDR1 is MNHEY, CDR2 SVGAGI, per germline. Time point in this sample: blood 4 weeks post-SBRT, at nephrectomy. Specified treatment: 15 Gy SBRT to primary tumor, nephrectomy 4 weeks later. The data were taken from a study of radiation and T cells in renal cell carcinoma. Whole-study results and caveats: Without pretreatment biopsies, baseline tumor clonotype presence was undetermined. In blood, top tumor clones expanded by 2 weeks, shrinking by 4.

TCRdb's table, derived via immunoSEQ multiplex PCR, lists solely in-frame clones and lacks some. The table has about 83,000 clones, roughly 80% seen once. The sample was blood, taken from a patient whose treatment included radiotherapy and nephrectomy. The receptor was derived from a woman aged 60-75 years with renal cell carcinoma. The V call is TRBV6-5, the J call TRBJ1-2; 7 positions match TRBD1. CDR3: CASWDSYYGYTF. Here the CDR3 DNA reads TGTGCCAGCTGGGACAGCTACTATGGCTACACCTTC.